The 16 T cell receptor beta chains reported below all come from one sample, sequenced in a study of beta chain features in type 1 diabetes. As every portion of the isolated RNA was reverse transcribed, the sequencing read expressed TCRB transcripts. Produced via immunoSEQ multiplex PCR; TCRdb's table is partial and in-frame only. The table records around 160,000 clones, under 60% of them present only once. Material: Tregs from blood. The receptor source for this set is a man between 18 and 29 years old in good health.

The CDR3 DNA reads TGTGCCAGCAGCAGGGACAGGGAAACTCAGGGTGTACGGTACTTC. Translated, it gives CASSRDRETQGVRYF. This chain joins TRBV5-4 and TRBJ2-7; 9 bases agree with TRBD1. The CDR3 covers 15 residues. V lost 4 bases to trimming and J lost 12 bases; unmatched junction nucleotides: 17. Germline V lookup: CDR1 SGHNT, CDR2 YYREEE (reference sequence).

This clone was seen a handful of times. The J gene is TRBJ2-7, the V gene TRBV7-2, with a tentative D call TRBD2 (5 bases). The CDR3 covers 14 residues. Germline V gene data show CDR1 as SGHTA and CDR2 as FQGNSA. The V gene lost 3 bases and the J gene lost 4 bases, with 13 bases spanning the gap. The DNA for the CDR3 is TGTGCCAGCAGCTTTTCTAGCATGCTTTACGAGCAGTACTTC. It yields the protein CASSFSSMLYEQYF.

The chain carries TRBV29-1 and TRBJ1-1; D remains ambiguous. Germline-derived CDR1 and CDR2 are SQVTM and ANQGSEA. The germline V and J ends were trimmed by 4 bases and 5 bases, with 8 bases remaining between them. This CDR3 comprises 11 residues. CDR3 nucleotide sequence: TGCAGCGTTGTACAGATTACTGAAGCTTTCTTT. Its protein product is CSVVQITEAFF.

In its sample, this clone was seen once. V usage is TRBV19 and J usage is TRBJ2-3; maybe TRBD1 (7 bases). The germline V gene encodes CDR1 LNHDA and CDR2 SQIVND (reference sequence). V lost 0 bases and J lost 6, with 19 bases in between. The CDR3 covers 17 residues. The CDR3, as DNA: TGTGCCAGTAGTATAGATCACGCAGGGGGGAGTGTGGATACGCAGTATTTT. Its translation: CASSIDHAGGSVDTQYF.

The CDR3 DNA follows: TGCGCCAGCAGCTTGGGGTTGGGACTTGGCAATCAGCCCCAGCATTTT. It yields the protein CASSLGLGLGNQPQHF. The V gene is TRBV5-1, the J gene TRBJ1-5, with D possibly matching TRBD1 (5 bases). The V end lost 0 bases, the J end lost 2 bases, and 12 bases lay between the germline ends. Germline lookup yields CDR1 SGHRS and CDR2 YFSETQ. This CDR3 is 16 amino acids long. Drawing the rest from reference TRBV5-1 and TRBJ1-5, the complete variable domain is KAGVTQTPRYLIKTRGQQVTLSCSPISGHRSVSWYQQTPGQGLQFLFEYFSETQRNKGNFPGRFSGRQFSNSRSEMNVSTLELGDSALYLCASSLGLGLGNQPQHFGDGTRLSIL.

The chain uses TRBV28 and TRBJ2-2; possible D gene TRBD2, 5 bases. Germline CDR1 is MDHEN and CDR2 is SYDVKM. This CDR3 is 13 amino acids long. V lost 8 bases to trimming and J lost 6 bases, with 13 bases between them. CDR3: CASYGSAPGELFF. As DNA, the CDR3 is TGTGCCAGCTATGGGAGTGCCCCCGGGGAGCTGTTTTTT.

V gene TRBV9 combines with J gene TRBJ2-1; D not certain. CDR3 length: 15 residues. Looked up from germline, CDR1 is SGDLS and CDR2 is YYNGEE. Trimming cost V 0 bases and J 2 bases, with 9 bases left between them. CDR3 sequence reads: CASSVALYTYNEQFF. For the CDR3, the DNA is TGTGCCAGCAGCGTAGCTCTTTACACCTACAATGAGCAGTTCTTC.

V is TRBV6-5 and J is TRBJ2-2; the D gene is possibly TRBD2 (6 bases). The germline V gene encodes CDR1 MNHEY and CDR2 SVGAGI. This CDR3 contains 14 residues. The V gene lost 8 bases and the J gene lost 4 bases, with 14 bases spanning the gap. Written as DNA, the CDR3 is TGTGCCAGCCGCATACTAGCCGGCACCGGGGAGCTGTTTTTT. Residues: CASRILAGTGELFF.

V and J are TRBV29-1 and TRBJ1-1; D call uncertain. CDR1 is SQVTM, CDR2 ANQGSEA, per germline. The CDR3 length is 13 residues. V shed 1 base and J shed 0 bases, with 6 bases lying between them. The CDR3 sequence: CSVEVQLNTEAFF. As DNA, the CDR3 is TGCAGCGTTGAAGTACAGCTGAACACTGAAGCTTTCTTT.

The chain links TRBV5-4 to TRBJ1-2, with 7 bases fitting TRBD1. The CDR3 extends over 15 amino acids. Germline CDR1 is SGHNT and CDR2 is YYREEE (reference sequence). V lost 2 bases, J lost 5 bases, and 9 bases stayed unmatched. CDR3 in amino acids: CASSFNAGTAYGYTF. The CDR3 bases are TGTGCCAGCAGCTTTAACGCCGGGACAGCGTATGGCTACACCTTC.

This chain connects TRBV2 to TRBJ1-6; maybe TRBD1 (5 bases). This CDR3 region has 15 residues. Germline lookup yields CDR1 SNHLY and CDR2 FYNNEI. Trimming removed 0 bases at V and 9 bases at J, with 12 bases between. Here the CDR3 DNA reads TGTGCCAGCAGTGAAGCGGGTTTTCAGGGTTCACCCCTCCACTTT. This codes for CASSEAGFQGSPLHF.

There are a few counts of this clone. CDR3 residues: CASSLAESSSYEQYF. DNA for the CDR3: TGTGCCAGCAGCTTAGCGGAGTCTTCCTCCTACGAGCAGTACTTC. The chain combines TRBV7-3 with TRBJ2-7; no clear D. Trimming left V 2 bases short and J 0 bases short, with 11 bases between. CDR1 is SGHTA, CDR2 FQGTGA, per germline. CDR3 length: 15 amino acids. The full variable domain, in which reference TRBV7-3 and TRBJ2-7 provide the parts outside the CDR3, is GAGVSQTPSNKVTEKGKYVELRCDPISGHTALYWYRQSLGQGPEFLIYFQGTGAADDSGLPNDRFFAVRPEGSVSTLKIQRTERGDSAVYLCASSLAESSSYEQYFGPGTRLTVT.

The rearrangement links TRBV11-2 to TRBJ2-5; D ambiguous. The V end was cut by 1 base, the J end by 5 bases, with 8 bases between. Per the germline V gene, CDR1 is SGHAT and CDR2 is FQNNGV. The CDR3 is made up of 13 amino acids. CDR3 in amino acids: CASSLGAWETQYF. In DNA form, the CDR3 reads TGTGCCAGCAGCTTAGGCGCCTGGGAGACCCAGTACTTC.

The chain combines TRBV5-1 with TRBJ2-7, with TRBD1 identical over 8 bases. The ends lost 4 bases at V and 6 bases at J; junction bases unmatched: 6. The CDR3 totals 13 residues. Germline V gene sequence: CDR1 SGHRS, CDR2 YFSETQ. The CDR3 nucleotides are TGCGCCAGCAGCCCGGACAGGGAAAGCGAGCAGTACTTC. Its translation is CASSPDRESEQYF.

The chain links TRBV10-3 to TRBJ1-5, with D possibly matching TRBD1 (6 bases). V shed 6 bases and J shed 3 bases, with 9 bases lying between them. From germline, CDR1 is ENHRY and CDR2 SYGVKD. This CDR3 region has 13 residues. The CDR3 spells CAISSGDNQPQHF. CDR3 nucleotide sequence: TGTGCCATCAGCTCAGGGGACAATCAGCCCCAGCATTTT.

The J gene is TRBJ2-1, the V gene TRBV12-5; 8 bases are shared with TRBD1. The V and J ends lost 2 bases and 7 bases, in that order; junction bases with no gene match: 7. Germline values: CDR1 LGHNT, CDR2 FRNRAP. The CDR3 is 15 residues long. The CDR3 is CASGLPRTGRNEQFF. As DNA, the CDR3 is TGTGCTAGTGGTTTGCCTCGGACAGGGAGGAATGAGCAGTTCTTC.